These 29 T cell receptor beta chains were sequenced from one sample in a study of read filtering for tumor transcriptome and immune sequencing. Molecular barcoded adaptors covering alpha/delta and beta/gamma chains were used on 400 ng RNA. In TCRdb, the reads were re-called with MiXCR into one record per CDR3 protein. The sample carries 35,000 to 40,000 distinct CDR3 sequences, approximately 13% recorded once. Sequenced input: a population of CD138-negative cells sorted from bone marrow. These receptor sequences come from a donor at least 40 years old with multiple myeloma.

This clonotype was recorded at least ten times. This chain joins TRBV29-1 and TRBJ1-2; TRBD1 might be the D (6 bases). CDR3 length equals 14 residues. V lost 1 base and J lost 4, with 13 bases in between. Germline-derived CDR1 and CDR2 are SQVTM and ANQGSEA. The CDR3 loop reads CSVEVTGKGYGYTF. The CDR3 nucleotides are TGCAGCGTTGAAGTAACAGGGAAAGGCTATGGCTACACCTTC.

Worth noting for this clonotype: This likely reflects a read error, since a far larger clone is one base away. The chain couples TRBV6-5 to TRBJ2-7; possible D gene TRBD2, 6 bases. Germline lookup yields CDR1 MNHEY and CDR2 SVGAGI. The CDR3 extends over 14 amino acids. CDR3 loop: CASSTGEATYKQYF. The CDR3 DNA is TGTGCCAGCAGTACGGGAGAAGCTACCTACAAGCAGTACTTC.

This clonotype was detected ten times or more. The chain carries TRBV10-3 and TRBJ1-1, with unresolved D. V was shortened by 6 bases and J by 0 bases, with 8 bases between the two germline ends. This CDR3 spans 13 amino acids. CDR1 ENHRY and CDR2 SYGVKD come from the germline V gene. CDR3 loop: CAISNTMNTEAFF. For the CDR3, the DNA is TGTGCCATCAGCAACACCATGAACACTGAAGCTTTCTTT.

This clonotype showed up many times. The chain carries TRBV20-1 and TRBJ2-6; no definite D call. From germline, CDR1 is DFQATT and CDR2 SNEGSKA (reference sequence). The CDR3 spans 15 residues. V was trimmed by 0 bases and J by 1 base, leaving 7 bases between them. CDR3 in DNA: TGCAGTGCTAGAGATAGAGGATCTGGGGCCAACGTCCTGACTTTC. This gives the protein CSARDRGSGANVLTF.

Many counts were recorded for this clonotype. The V and J genes are TRBV7-8 and TRBJ2-4, with D unclear. This CDR3 is built from 12 residues. The V end lost 3 bases, the J end lost 9 bases, and 9 bases lay between the germline ends. CDR1 SGHVS and CDR2 FQNEAQ come from the germline V gene. The CDR3 reads CASSFISGIQYF. The CDR3 DNA reads TGTGCCAGCAGCTTCATTTCCGGCATTCAGTACTTC.

This clonotype was counted at least ten times. The chain uses TRBV20-1 and TRBJ1-1; possible D gene TRBD1, 5 bases. CDR3 size: 14 residues. The V and J ends lost 5 bases and 4 bases respectively, with 17 bases between them. CDR1 and CDR2 (germline): DFQATT, SNEGSKA (reference sequence). CDR3 region: CSASPPGTSTEAFF. The CDR3 DNA is TGCAGTGCTTCCCCGCCCGGGACTTCCACTGAAGCTTTCTTT.

J is TRBJ1-3 and V is TRBV6-6, with TRBD1 matching over 7 bases. In germline, CDR1 is MNHNY, CDR2 SVGAGI (reference sequence). This CDR3 spans 17 amino acids. With V trimmed by 0 bases and J by 0 bases, 5 bases remained unmatched. Here the CDR3 DNA reads TGTGCCAGCAGTTACTCGACAGGGCCAGTCTCTGGAAACACCATATATTTT. Translation gives CASSYSTGPVSGNTIYF.

This clonotype was seen repeatedly, ten times or more. The chain combines TRBV3-1 with TRBJ2-1; no clear D gene. The germline V gene has CDR1 LGHDT and CDR2 YNNKEL (reference sequence). V was clipped by 4 bases and J by 6 bases, with 19 bases between them. The CDR3 runs to 16 residues. The CDR3 loop reads CASSPPVGFSLNEQFF. DNA of the CDR3: TGTGCCAGCAGCCCTCCAGTGGGGTTTAGCCTCAATGAGCAGTTCTTC.

This clonotype was detected ten times or more. The chain has TRBV19 and TRBJ2-1; 7 positions agree with TRBD1. Germline CDR1 reads LNHDA; CDR2 reads SQIVND (reference sequence). This CDR3 has 17 residues. J lost 0 bases, V lost 3 bases, and 8 bases had no gene match. In DNA form, the CDR3 reads TGTGCCAGTAGTATTCGAAGGACAGGCAGCTCCTACAATGAGCAGTTCTTC. Translated, it gives CASSIRRTGSSYNEQFF.

This clonotype was detected many times. The chain has TRBV18 and TRBJ2-1; possibly TRBD1 or TRBD2 for D (5 bases each). The ends were cut back, 0 bases at V and 6 bases at J, with 15 bases in the middle. The CDR3 is made up of 16 amino acids. The germline V gene has CDR1 KGHSH and CDR2 LQKENI. The CDR3 loop is CASSPPGTRVGNEQFF. The DNA of the CDR3 is TGTGCCAGCTCACCACCCGGGACCAGGGTTGGCAATGAGCAGTTCTTC.

This clonotype was seen ten or more times. The DNA for the CDR3 is TGTGCCAGCAGTTTAATAGGGAAGGGGGATGAAAAACTGTTTTTT. Protein sequence: CASSLIGKGDEKLFF. The chain combines TRBV27 with TRBJ1-4, with D possibly being TRBD1 (6 bases). The germline V gene encodes CDR1 MNHEY and CDR2 SMNVEV (reference sequence). V was cut by 2 bases and J by 6 bases, with 13 bases left in between. This CDR3 is 15 amino acids long.

This chain links TRBV30 with TRBJ2-7, with D possibly matching TRBD2 (5 bases). The V gene's germline CDR1 is GTSNPN and CDR2 SVGIG (reference sequence). The CDR3 runs 14 residues. V dropped 1 base and J dropped 0 bases, with 10 bases sitting between them. As DNA, the CDR3 is TGTGCCTGGAGTGGAGGCGGGTCCTCCTACGAGCAGTACTTC. Residues: CAWSGGGSSYEQYF.

Many counts were recorded for this clonotype. The J gene is TRBJ2-7, the V gene TRBV21-1; no check of the table's D call, TRBD1, against the DNA was made. TRBV21-1 has pseudogene status. CDR3 length equals 15 residues. The CDR3 sequence is CASSKRSGRGYEQYF. The CDR3 DNA reads as TGTGCCAGCAGCAAACGTTCAGGGAGAGGGTACGAGCAGTACTTC.

Note on this clonotype: A much more abundant neighbour one base away suggests this may be a read error. CDR3 nucleotide sequence: TGTGCCAGCAGCCAAGCCCCTACCGGGGGGCTGTTTTTT. Translation gives CASSQAPTGGLFF. The chain employs TRBV14 and TRBJ2-2; possibly TRBD2 for D (6 bases). Germline values: CDR1 SGHDN, CDR2 FVKESK. The CDR3 has 13 amino acids.

Details on this clonotype: This sequence may be a read error, since a much larger clone differs from it by one base. The chain carries TRBV27 and TRBJ2-7, with TRBD2 as a possible D gene (5 bases). This CDR3 contains 15 residues. Germline V CDR1 and CDR2: MNHEY, SMNVEV (reference sequence). Written as DNA, the CDR3 is TGTGCCGGCAGTTTAGGAGGCAATTTACTCTACGAGCAGTACTTC. It translates to CAGSLGGNLLYEQYF.

This clonotype was seen at least ten times. The chain joins TRBV20-1 to TRBJ2-1; 10 nucleotides match TRBD2. This CDR3 is 15 amino acids long. Germline V CDR1 and CDR2: DFQATT, SNEGSKA (reference sequence). J was trimmed by 4 bases and V by 5 bases; bases with no gene match: 8. The DNA for the CDR3 is TGCAGTGCTCTACAACCGGGACTAGCGTACAATGAGCAGTTCTTC. It is translated as CSALQPGLAYNEQFF.

This clonotype showed up many times. The J gene is TRBJ2-3, the V gene TRBV7-9, with D possibly being TRBD1 or TRBD2 (6 bases each). V dropped 6 bases and J dropped 3 bases, with 16 bases sitting between them. Germline lookup yields CDR1 SEHNR and CDR2 FQNEAQ (reference sequence). The CDR3 loop spans 15 amino acids. In DNA form, the CDR3 reads TGTGCCAGCAGACAAGCCGGGGGCAGGACAGATACGCAGTATTTT. This gives the protein CASRQAGGRTDTQYF.

This clonotype showed up many times. The chain uses TRBV20-1 and TRBJ1-1; perhaps TRBD1 as D (6 bases). In germline, CDR1 is DFQATT, CDR2 SNEGSKA (reference sequence). Trimming pared 6 bases from V and 3 bases from J, leaving 17 bases between. There are 14 residues in the CDR3. The CDR3 sequence is CSATGQYGDTEAFF. The CDR3, as DNA: TGCAGTGCGACCGGACAGTACGGGGACACTGAAGCTTTCTTT.

This clonotype came up many times. The chain is built from TRBV18 and TRBJ2-1, with a tentative D call TRBD2 (5 bases). Germline CDR1 and CDR2: KGHSH and LQKENI. The CDR3 spans 15 residues. Trimming took 5 bases from V and 10 from J, leaving 21 bases between them. In nucleotides, the CDR3 is TGTGCCAGCTCAACGGACTTCCCGGGGATCGGGGAGCAGTTCTTC. This encodes CASSTDFPGIGEQFF.

This clonotype has ten or more counts. This rearrangement joins TRBV21-1 to TRBJ2-3; the table's D call TRBD2 went unverified against the DNA. TRBV21-1 is deemed a pseudogene. CDR3 length: 19 residues. This CDR3 is CASSKPSRRFSGRADTQYF. The CDR3 coding sequence is TGTGCCAGCAGCAAGCCCAGCCGCCGATTTAGCGGGAGAGCAGATACGCAGTATTTT.

By sample share, this clonotype is medium-sized. The rearrangement joins TRBV7-3 to TRBJ2-1; 8 positions match TRBD1. This CDR3 comprises 16 residues. Germline V lookup: CDR1 SGHTA, CDR2 FQGTGA. The V and J ends lost 0 bases and 7 bases, in that order; junction bases with no gene match: 8. The CDR3 nucleotides are TGTGCCAGCAGCTTAACACCAGGGGGCTATGGGAATGAGCAGTTCTTC. Translating gives CASSLTPGGYGNEQFF.

This clonotype was counted ten times or more. A read error may explain this, as a much larger clone is one base away. V is TRBV5-1 and J is TRBJ2-1; 7 bases are a match to TRBD2. Germline CDR1 SGHRS, CDR2 YFSETQ. CDR3 length: 14 residues. Here the CDR3 DNA reads TGCGCCAGCAGCCCCGGGACTACCCTCAATGCGCAGTTCTTC. It specifies CASSPGTTLNAQFF.

Concerning this clonotype itself: A far larger clone is only one base removed, so a read error is likely. The CDR3 sequence: CASSRIGPTDMQYF. The CDR3 nucleotides read TGCGCCAGCAGCCGAATCGGACCTACAGATATGCAGTATTTT. The gene calls are TRBV7-8 and TRBJ2-3; no definite D call. This CDR3 has 14 residues. The germline gives CDR1 SGHVS, CDR2 FQNEAQ.

In this sample, this clonotype turned up many times. This chain's CDR3 is CASSLLAGLDNEQFF. DNA for the CDR3: TGTGCCAGCAGTTTACTAGCGGGATTGGACAATGAGCAGTTCTTC. The rearrangement uses TRBV12-3 or TRBV12-4 and TRBJ2-1, with 9 bases lining up with TRBD2. J lost 5 bases, V lost 2 bases, and 4 bases had no gene match. The CDR3 runs 15 residues.

This clonotype is deemed medium-sized. The chain recombines TRBV28 with TRBJ2-3; 8 nucleotides agree with TRBD1. This CDR3 region has 18 residues. Germline V gene sequence: CDR1 MDHEN, CDR2 SYDVKM. V gave up 3 bases and J gave up 1 base; unmatched junction bases: 12. The CDR3 here is CASSLDPGQGIGTDTQYF. In nucleotides, the CDR3 is TGTGCCAGCAGTTTGGATCCTGGACAGGGCATCGGCACAGATACGCAGTATTTT.

This clonotype turned up a few times. A much larger clonotype is one base distant, so this may be a read error. Without the conserved terminal phenylalanine or tryptophan, this CDR3 likely stems from a read error. The chain couples TRBV11-2 to TRBJ1-6; TRBD1 agrees at 8 bases. Germline trimming cut 5 bases from V and 7 bases from J; bases unmatched to any gene: 16. The V gene's germline CDR1 is SGHAT and CDR2 FQNNGV. The length of the CDR3 is 18 residues. The CDR3 region has the DNA TGTGCCAGCAGCCCATCCCCTGTGTCCACAGGGGGGAATTCACCCCTCCACTCT. It specifies CASSPSPVSTGGNSPLHS.

About this clonotype: Just one base apart from a much larger clone, this may be a read error. As the CDR3 is not closed by the conserved phenylalanine or tryptophan, this likely results from a read error. V and J are TRBV4-1 and TRBJ2-3; 7 bases agree with TRBD1. The CDR3 totals 15 residues. Germline CDR1 and CDR2: MGHRA and YSYEKL. Germline trimming cut 0 bases from V and 5 bases from J; bases unmatched to any gene: 5. CDR3 DNA: TGCGCCAGCAGCCAAGATAGGACAGGCCAAGATACGCAGTATTCT. It is translated as CASSQDRTGQDTQYS.

This clonotype was observed a handful of times. This clone may be a read error of a much larger clone one base away. The chain recombines TRBV28 with TRBJ2-2; 10 bases match TRBD1. Germline V gene data show CDR1 as MDHEN and CDR2 as SYDVKM. Trimming at V came to 5 bases and at J to 8 bases, leaving 11 bases not matched to a gene. The CDR3 length is 16 residues. CDR3: CASSLGDRGMFGELFF. In DNA, the CDR3 is TGTGCCAGCAGTCTCGGGGACAGGGGAATGTTTGGGGAGCTGTTTTTT.

This clonotype was detected ten times or more. The gene calls are TRBV29-1 and TRBJ2-1, with 8 nucleotides matching TRBD1. CDR3 length equals 14 residues. Germline assignment: CDR1 SQVTM and CDR2 ANQGSEA. The V and J ends lost 6 bases and 7 bases, in that order; junction bases with no gene match: 11. The CDR3 DNA sequence: TGCAGCGTGTCTTCCCCCAGGGGGCAAAATGAGCAGTTCTTC. This gives the protein CSVSSPRGQNEQFF.